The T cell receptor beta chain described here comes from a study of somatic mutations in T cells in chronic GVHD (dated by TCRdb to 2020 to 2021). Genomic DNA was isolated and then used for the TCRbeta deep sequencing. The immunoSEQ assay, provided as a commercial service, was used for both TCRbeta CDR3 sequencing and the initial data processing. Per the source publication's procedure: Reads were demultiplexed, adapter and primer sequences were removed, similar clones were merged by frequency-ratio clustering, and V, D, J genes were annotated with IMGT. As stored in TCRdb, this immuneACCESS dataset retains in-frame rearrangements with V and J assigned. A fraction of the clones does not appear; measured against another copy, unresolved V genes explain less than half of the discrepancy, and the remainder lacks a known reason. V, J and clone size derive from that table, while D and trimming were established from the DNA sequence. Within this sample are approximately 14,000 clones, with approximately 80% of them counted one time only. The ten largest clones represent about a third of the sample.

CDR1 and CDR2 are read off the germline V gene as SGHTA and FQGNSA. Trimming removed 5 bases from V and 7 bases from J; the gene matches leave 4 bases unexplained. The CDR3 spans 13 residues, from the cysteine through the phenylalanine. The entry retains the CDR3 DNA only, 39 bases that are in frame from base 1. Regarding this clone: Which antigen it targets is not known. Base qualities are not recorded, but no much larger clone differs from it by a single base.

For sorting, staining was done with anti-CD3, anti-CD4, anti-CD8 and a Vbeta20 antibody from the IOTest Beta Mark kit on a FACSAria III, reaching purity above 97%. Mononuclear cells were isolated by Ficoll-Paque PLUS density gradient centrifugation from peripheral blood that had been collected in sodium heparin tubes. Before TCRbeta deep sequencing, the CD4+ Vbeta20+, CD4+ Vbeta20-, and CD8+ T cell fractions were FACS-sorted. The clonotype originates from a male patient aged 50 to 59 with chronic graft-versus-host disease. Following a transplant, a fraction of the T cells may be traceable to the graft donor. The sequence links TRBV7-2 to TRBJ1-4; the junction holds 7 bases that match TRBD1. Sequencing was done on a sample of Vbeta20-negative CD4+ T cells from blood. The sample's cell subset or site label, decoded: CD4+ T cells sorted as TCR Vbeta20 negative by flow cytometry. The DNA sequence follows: TGTGCCAGCAGCCTCGCAGGGGGTGAAAAACTGTTTTTT. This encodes CASSLAGGEKLFF.